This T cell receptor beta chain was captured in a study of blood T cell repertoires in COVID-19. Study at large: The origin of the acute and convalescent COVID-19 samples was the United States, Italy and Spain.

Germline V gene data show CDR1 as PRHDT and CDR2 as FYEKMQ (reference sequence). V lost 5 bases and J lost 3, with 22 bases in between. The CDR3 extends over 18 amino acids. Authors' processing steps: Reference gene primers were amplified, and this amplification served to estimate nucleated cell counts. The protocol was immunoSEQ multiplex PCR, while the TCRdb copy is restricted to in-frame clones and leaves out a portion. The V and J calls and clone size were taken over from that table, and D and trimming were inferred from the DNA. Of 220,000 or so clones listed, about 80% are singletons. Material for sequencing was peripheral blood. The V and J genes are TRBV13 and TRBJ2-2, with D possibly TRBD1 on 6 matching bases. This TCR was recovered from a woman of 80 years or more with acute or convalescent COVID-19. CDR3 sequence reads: CASSPFYRVRTDTGELFF. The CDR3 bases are TGTGCCAGCAGCCCCTTCTACAGGGTAAGGACGGACACCGGGGAGCTGTTTTTT.